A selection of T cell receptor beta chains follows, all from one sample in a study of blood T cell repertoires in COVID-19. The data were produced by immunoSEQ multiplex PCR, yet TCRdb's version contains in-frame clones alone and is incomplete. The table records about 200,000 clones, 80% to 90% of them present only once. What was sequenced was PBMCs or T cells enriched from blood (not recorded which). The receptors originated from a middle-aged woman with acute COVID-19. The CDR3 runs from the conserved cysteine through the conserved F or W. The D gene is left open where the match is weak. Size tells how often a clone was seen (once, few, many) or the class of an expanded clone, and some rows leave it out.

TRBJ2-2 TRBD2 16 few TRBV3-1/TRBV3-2 TGTGCCAGCAGCCACCGGACTAGCGCGAACACCGGGGAGCTGTTTTTT CASSHRTSANTGELFF
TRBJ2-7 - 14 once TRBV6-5 TGTGCCAGCAGTACTCGGACAGATTCCTACGAGCAGTACTTC CASSTRTDSYEQYF
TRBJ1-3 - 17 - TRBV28 TGTGCCAGTATTGAAAGCGGCAGGGGATTGCCTGGAAACACCATATATTTT CASIESGRGLPGNTIYF
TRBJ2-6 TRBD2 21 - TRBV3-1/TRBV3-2 TGTGCCAGCAGCCACAGGACTAGCGGGAGAAGTCCCGTATCTGGGGCCAACGTCCTGACTTTC CASSHRTSGRSPVSGANVLTF
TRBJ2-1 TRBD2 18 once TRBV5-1 TGCGCCAGCAGCTTGGCAGCTAGCGGGAGGGCAGTATCGAATGAGCAGTTCTTC CASSLAASGRAVSNEQFF
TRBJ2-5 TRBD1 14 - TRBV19 TGTGCCAGTAGGGGACAGTTATCCCAAGAGACCCAGTACTTC CASRGQLSQETQYF
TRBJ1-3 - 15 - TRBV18 TGTGCCAGCTCACCGTCTACAGGGTTTGGAAACACCATATATTTT CASSPSTGFGNTIYF
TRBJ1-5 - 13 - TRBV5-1 TGCGCCAGCAGCTTGGATCCGGGTCAGCCCCAGCATTTT CASSLDPGQPQHF
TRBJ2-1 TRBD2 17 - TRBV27 TGTGCCAGCAGCCTAGGCCTCGGGGGGAGCTCCTACAATGAGCAGTTCTTC CASSLGLGGSSYNEQFF
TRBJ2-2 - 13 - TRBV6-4 TGTGCCAGCAGTGCCAGGGGAACCGGGGAGCTGTTTTTT CASSARGTGELFF
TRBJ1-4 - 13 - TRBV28 TGTGCCAGCCTTGCAGCAACTAATGAAAAACTGTTTTTT CASLAATNEKLFF
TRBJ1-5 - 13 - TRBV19 TGTGCCAGTAATCCGGGGGGCTATCAGCCCCAGCATTTT CASNPGGYQPQHF
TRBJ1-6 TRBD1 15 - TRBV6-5 TGTGCCAGCTCTAGGGAACAGGGGGAGAGGACACCCCTCCACTTT CASSREQGERTPLHF
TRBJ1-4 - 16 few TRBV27 TGTGCCAGCAGTTTAATTAGGTTCCAGGGGAATGAAAAACTGTTTTTT CASSLIRFQGNEKLFF
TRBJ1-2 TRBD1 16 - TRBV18 TGTGCCAGCTCACCGACCGGGACAGGGGATAACTATGGCTACACCTTC CASSPTGTGDNYGYTF
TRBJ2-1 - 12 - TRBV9 TGTGCCAGCAGCTCAGGCACTAGCGAGCAGTTCTTC CASSSGTSEQFF
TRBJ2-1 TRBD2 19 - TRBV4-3 TGCGCCAGCAGCCCTATGGGGACTAGCGGGAGTAAGTCCTACAATGAGCAGTTCTTC CASSPMGTSGSKSYNEQFF
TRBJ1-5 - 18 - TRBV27 TGTGCCAGCAGGCCCGGTGGACAGCCTCGGCTGGACAATCAGCCCCAGCATTTT CASRPGGQPRLDNQPQHF
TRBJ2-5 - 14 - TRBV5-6 TGTGCCAGCAGCTTGGGGCAGTACCAAGAGACCCAGTACTTC CASSLGQYQETQYF
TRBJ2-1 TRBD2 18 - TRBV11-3 TGTGCCAGCAGCTTAGCTGGACTAGCGGGAGTAGGCTACAATGAGCAGTTCTTC CASSLAGLAGVGYNEQFF
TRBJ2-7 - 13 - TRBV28 TGTGCCAGCCAACCTGACAGCTCCTACGAGCAGTACTTC CASQPDSSYEQYF
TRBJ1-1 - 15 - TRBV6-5 TGTGCCAGCAGTCACGATCACTTACAGGGCCCTGAAGCTTTCTTT CASSHDHLQGPEAFF
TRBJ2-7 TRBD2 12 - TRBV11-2 TGTGCCAGCGGGACTAGCTCGTACGAGCAGTACTTC CASGTSSYEQYF
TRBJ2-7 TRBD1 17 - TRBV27 TGTGCCAGCAGTCCTTTAAAAACAGGGGCCCAGTTGATCCGGCAGTACTTC CASSPLKTGAQLIRQYF
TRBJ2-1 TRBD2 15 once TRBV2 TGTGCCAGCAGTGAACTCAGCGGGAGGGGGCAGGAGCAGTTCTTC CASSELSGRGQEQFF
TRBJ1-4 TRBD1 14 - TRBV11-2 TGTGCCAGCAGCTTCGGACAGGGTATCGAAAAACTGTTTTTT CASSFGQGIEKLFF
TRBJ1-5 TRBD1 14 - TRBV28 TGTGCCAGCCACCGGGACAGTCTCAATCAGCCCCAGCATTTT CASHRDSLNQPQHF
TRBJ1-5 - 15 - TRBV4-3 TGCGCCAGCAGCCAAGTAGTGTCCAGCAATCAGCCCCAGCATTTT CASSQVVSSNQPQHF
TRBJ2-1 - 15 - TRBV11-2 TGTGCCAGCACTCGGGGGACCTCAGTAAAGGATGAGCAGTTCTTC CASTRGTSVKDEQFF
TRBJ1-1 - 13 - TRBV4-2 TGTGCCAGCAGCCAAGAATGGAGCACTGAAGCTTTCTTT CASSQEWSTEAFF
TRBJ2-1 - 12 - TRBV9 TGTGCCAGCAGCTTGTCTGACAATGAGCAGTTCTTC CASSLSDNEQFF
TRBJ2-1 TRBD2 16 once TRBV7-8 TGTGCCAGCAGCGAATGGACTAGCGGAAGTGGGGTTGAGCAGTTCTTC CASSEWTSGSGVEQFF
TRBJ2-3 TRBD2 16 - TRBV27 TGTGCCAGCAGTGTCAGACTAGCGGCAGCCACAGATACGCAGTATTTT CASSVRLAAATDTQYF
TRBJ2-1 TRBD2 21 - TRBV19 TGTGCCAGTAAGGATATAACCCGACTAGCGCCCAAGTCGGGGAGGAGCAATGAGCAGTTCTTC CASKDITRLAPKSGRSNEQFF
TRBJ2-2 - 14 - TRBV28 TGTGCCAGCTTCAGGGTGTCGCACACCGGGGAGCTGTTTTTT CASFRVSHTGELFF
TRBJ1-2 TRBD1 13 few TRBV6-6 TGTGCCAGCAGCCCGGGACAGGGTTTTGGTTACACCTTC CASSPGQGFGYTF
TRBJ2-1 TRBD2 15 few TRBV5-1 TGCGCCAGCAGCCTTTGGGGACTAGCGGCGCCTGAGCAGTTCTTC CASSLWGLAAPEQFF
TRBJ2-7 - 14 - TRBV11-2 TGTGCCAGCAGCTTAGTTAGTCAGGGCTACGAGCAGTACTTC CASSLVSQGYEQYF
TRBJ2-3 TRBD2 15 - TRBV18 TGTGCCAGCTCCCCCTCTAGCGGGAAAACAGATACGCAGTATTTT CASSPSSGKTDTQYF
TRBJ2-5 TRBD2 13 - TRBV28 TGTGCCACCAGTCAAAGCGGGAGAAAGACCCAGTACTTC CATSQSGRKTQYF
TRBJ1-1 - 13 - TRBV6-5 TGTGCCAGCAGCCTAGGGTACGGGAGTGAAGCTTTCTTT CASSLGYGSEAFF